These T cell receptor beta chains were read from a single sample in a study of T cell changes during pregnancy in multiple sclerosis. Here immunoSEQ multiplex PCR was the method, and the copy in TCRdb shows in-frame clones only, minus some. The sample carries more than 90,000 clones, roughly 92% recorded once. Sequences were derived from peripheral blood, sampled after pregnancy. These receptors came from a female donor with multiple sclerosis, enrolled in a pregnancy study. The CDR3 runs from the conserved cysteine through the conserved F or W. The order of the fields is V gene, CDR3 protein.

>TRBV29-1
CSAMEGSNQPQHF
>TRBV9
CASSVSDRNYGYTF
>TRBV5-1
CASSTDQETQYF
>TRBV7-8
CASSPDIFSYEQYF
>TRBV25-1
CASSAPENTEAFF
>TRBV30
CAWKAGLNTGELFF
>TRBV2
CASSGTVSNQPQHF
>TRBV7-6
CASSGQREPPTENTGELFF
>TRBV12-5
CASGWGTGGNQPQHF
>TRBV27
CASSLRRTGPVYEQYF
>TRBV2
CASRPDSLNTGELFF
>TRBV6-5
CASSFLPNTGELFF
>TRBV13
CASSIRQTNTGELFF
>TRBV19
CASSLLPGQGKYEQYF
>TRBV7-2
CASSEGRIVQFF
>TRBV19
CASSIGFDRTSQPQHF
>TRBV18
CASSPLLTGRAYEQYF
>TRBV7-2
CASSRDRGGEQFF
>TRBV7-9
CASGWGQGSTGELFF
>TRBV29-1
CSVRGLAGAGRNNEQFF
>TRBV7-9
CASSLDLASGPSTDTQYF
>TRBV10-3
CAIRGREGDTQYF
>TRBV5-1
CASSFDRPTYYGYTF
>TRBV7-6
CASSEWEVYGNTIYF
>TRBV4-3
CASSQRGPVYEQFF
>TRBV27
CASSLSLAGLPYNEQFF
>TRBV6-5
CASSYSGGSYEQYF
>TRBV27
CASTSRYTGELFF
>TRBV5-1
CASSPDSVETQYF
>TRBV2
CASRARQGIAAEKLFF
>TRBV30
CAWNSWRTSGIQETQYF
>TRBV10-3
CAIKGQSHAEAFF
>TRBV6-6
CASTQEGGETQYF
>TRBV27
CASRGVASGSTDTQYF
>TRBV11-3
CASSLGGLHNEQFF
>TRBV9
CASSPGLAGPSTDTQYF
>TRBV29-1
CSVPAAGTGYTF
>TRBV6-5
CASSLEGYGYTF
>TRBV5-1
CASGGSVGGGDTQYF
>TRBV7-2
CASSSRQVNSNQPQHF
>TRBV9
CASSVVPGLNTEAFF
>TRBV19
CASTDRRALTF
>TRBV9
CASSVATGPGDAIYF
>TRBV2
CASLIAGVGTGELFF
>TRBV7-9
CASSPRFETGNTIYF
>TRBV18
CASSPLFGRMNTEAFF
>TRBV7-2
CASSPQEDYGYTF
>TRBV18
CASSLWDFSDTQYF